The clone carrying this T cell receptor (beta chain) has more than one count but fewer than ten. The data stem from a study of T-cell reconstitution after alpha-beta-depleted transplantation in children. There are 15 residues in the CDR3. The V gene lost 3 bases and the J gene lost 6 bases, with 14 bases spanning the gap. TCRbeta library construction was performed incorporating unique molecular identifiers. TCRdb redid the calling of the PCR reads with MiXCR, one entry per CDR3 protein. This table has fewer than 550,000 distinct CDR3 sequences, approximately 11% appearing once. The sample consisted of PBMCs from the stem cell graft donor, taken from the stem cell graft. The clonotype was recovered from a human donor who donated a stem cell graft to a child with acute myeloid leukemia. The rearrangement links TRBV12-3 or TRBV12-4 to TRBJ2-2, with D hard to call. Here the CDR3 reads CASSLAAGWAGELFF. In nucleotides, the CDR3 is TGTGCCAGCAGTTTGGCGGCAGGTTGGGCCGGGGAGCTGTTTTTT.